A selection of T cell receptor beta chains follows, all from one sample in a study of T cell clonotyping in hematopoietic cell transplantation. Data came from immunoSEQ multiplex PCR; TCRdb stores just in-frame clones and leaves some out. The sample lists about 28,000 clones; more than 65% were seen once. The sequencing here drew on peripheral blood mononuclear cells, taken before stem cell transplant. These receptors came from a man in his forties with acute myeloid leukemia. Some clones in this sample may be carry-over from other donors' samples. Both conserved end residues are part of each CDR3. The order of the fields is V gene, J gene, clone size, D gene, CDR3 DNA, CDR3 protein. A D gene is named only where the DNA matches it firmly. Size is stated for part of the rows, as once, few or many counts, or as a class when the clone is expanded.

>TRBV6-6|TRBJ1-5|-|-
TGTGCCAGCAGTGCGGACATTGGGGGCAATCAGCCCCAGCATTTT
CASSADIGGNQPQHF
>TRBV6-6|TRBJ2-1|-|-
TGTGCCAGCAGTTTCCGGGGGAATGAGCAGTTCTTC
CASSFRGNEQFF
>TRBV7-9|TRBJ1-1|-|-
TGTGCCAGCAGCTTCGGGGACATGAACACTGAAGCTTTCTTT
CASSFGDMNTEAFF
>TRBV28|TRBJ2-6|-|-
TGTGCCAGCAGTTCTGGGGCCAACGTCCTGACTTTC
CASSSGANVLTF
>TRBV28|TRBJ1-6|-|-
TGTGCCAGCAGTTTAGTCGGTATAGGACAAACCTATAATTCACCCCTCCACTTT
CASSLVGIGQTYNSPLHF
>TRBV13|TRBJ2-3|-|-
TGTGCCAGCAGCGGGCAGTCAGCAGGCTATACGCAGTATTTT
CASSGQSAGYTQYF
>TRBV30|TRBJ2-5|-|-
TGTGCCTGGAGTGCCGGCGGGGACCAAGAGACCCAGTACTTC
CAWSAGGDQETQYF
>TRBV5-8|TRBJ1-2|once|TRBD1
TGTGCCACCGAAAAACCGGGACAGACATATGGCTACACCTTC
CATEKPGQTYGYTF
>TRBV9|TRBJ2-2|-|-
TGTGCCAGCAGCGTAAGACGTGGGGGCACCGGGGAGCTGTTTTTT
CASSVRRGGTGELFF
>TRBV4-2|TRBJ2-7|-|TRBD2
TGTGCCAGCAGCCAAGGTAGTAGCGGGACCTACGAGCAGTACTTC
CASSQGSSGTYEQYF
>TRBV5-1|TRBJ1-2|few|-
TGCGCCAGCAGCGCCTTCGGGGAACCCCTCGATGGCTACACCTTC
CASSAFGEPLDGYTF
>TRBV4-1|TRBJ1-2|few|-
TGCGCCAGCAGCCAAGGGGTGGGTGACTATGGCTACACCTTC
CASSQGVGDYGYTF
>TRBV5-1|TRBJ2-7|-|-
TGCGCCAGCACCGTGACGGGACACTCCTACGATCAGTACTTC
CASTVTGHSYDQYF
>TRBV19|TRBJ2-5|-|-
TGTGCCAGCCGCTTTGTGGCGGAACAAGAGACCCAGTACTTC
CASRFVAEQETQYF
>TRBV30|TRBJ2-7|-|TRBD2
TGTGCCTGGAGTGTACGGGGGGGCGGTTACGAGCAGTACTTC
CAWSVRGGGYEQYF